Sequencing of this T cell receptor beta chain was carried out in a study of blood T cell repertoires in COVID-19. In the study overall: The United States, Italy and Spain provided the acute and convalescent COVID-19 samples. PBMCs, B-cell-depleted T cells, or T cells provided the cDNA or gDNA that made up the material.

In the authors' workflow: Reference gene primer amplification gave estimated nucleated cell counts. The method was immunoSEQ multiplex PCR; TCRdb's version includes in-frame clones alone and lacks a portion of them. The V and J calls and clone size come from that table; D and trimming were worked out from the DNA. The table includes about 180,000 clones, 65% to 90% detected once. The sequence came from a man over 45 with active or convalescent COVID-19. The specimen was peripheral blood.

CDR3 sequence (DNA): TGCGCCAGCAGTGAGACACAAGCGGGGTACGAGCAGTACTTC. Encoded protein: CASSETQAGYEQYF. This chain joins TRBV10-1 and TRBJ2-7, with TRBD2 identical over 7 bases. Germline assignment: CDR1 WNHNN and CDR2 SYGVQD (reference sequence). The V and J ends lost 2 bases and 4 bases, in that order; junction bases with no gene match: 5. There are 14 residues in the CDR3.